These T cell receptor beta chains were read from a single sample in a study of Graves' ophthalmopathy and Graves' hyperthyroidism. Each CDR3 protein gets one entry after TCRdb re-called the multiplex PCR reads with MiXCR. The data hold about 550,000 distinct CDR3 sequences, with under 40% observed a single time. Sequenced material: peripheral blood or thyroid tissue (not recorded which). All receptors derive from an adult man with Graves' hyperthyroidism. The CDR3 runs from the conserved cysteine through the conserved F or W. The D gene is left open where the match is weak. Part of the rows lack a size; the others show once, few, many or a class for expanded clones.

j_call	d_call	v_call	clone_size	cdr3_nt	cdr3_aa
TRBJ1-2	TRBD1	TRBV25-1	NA	TGTGCCAGCAGCCAAGATCAGGGGACAGGGAACTATGGCTACACCTTC	CASSQDQGTGNYGYTF
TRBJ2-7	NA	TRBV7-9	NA	TGTGCCAGCAGCTTATTGGATAGACAGTACTTC	CASSLLDRQYF
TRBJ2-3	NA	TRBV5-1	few	TGCGCCAGCAGCTTGGAGGGGTCCCCAGATACGCAGTATTTT	CASSLEGSPDTQYF
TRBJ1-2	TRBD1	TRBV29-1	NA	TGCAGCGTTGTGCAGGACAGGGGTAACTATGGCTACACCTTC	CSVVQDRGNYGYTF
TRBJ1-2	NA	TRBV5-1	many	TGCGCCAGCAGCTTGGAGGCAGGGATGGGGTATGGCTACACCTTC	CASSLEAGMGYGYTF
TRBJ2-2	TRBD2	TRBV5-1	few	TGCGCCAGCAGCGCCCCGGGACTAGCGGGAGTGACCACCGGGGAGCTGTTTTTT	CASSAPGLAGVTTGELFF
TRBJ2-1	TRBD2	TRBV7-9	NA	TGTGCCAGCAGCTGGGCGGGGGGTGAGCAGTTCTTC	CASSWAGGEQFF
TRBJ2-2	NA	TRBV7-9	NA	TGTGCCAGCAGTTTAAAGGCTGGGGGAACCGGGGAGCTGTTTTTT	CASSLKAGGTGELFF
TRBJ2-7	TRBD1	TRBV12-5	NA	TGTGCTAGTGGTTTGTTCAGCGGGACAGGGGTAGCCTACGAGCAGTACTTC	CASGLFSGTGVAYEQYF
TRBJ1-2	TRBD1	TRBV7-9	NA	TGTGCCAGCAGCTCCGCCGGGACAGGGGGCTATGGCTACACCTTC	CASSSAGTGGYGYTF
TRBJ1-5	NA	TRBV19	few	TGTGCCAGTAGTGGGGGGCGAGGAAGCAATCAGCCCCAGCATTTT	CASSGGRGSNQPQHF
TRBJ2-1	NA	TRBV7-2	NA	TGTGCCAGCAGCTTAGGCCAATCGGGGCTGTCCTACAATGAGCAGTTCTTC	CASSLGQSGLSYNEQFF
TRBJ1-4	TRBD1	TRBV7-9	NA	TGTGCCAGCAGCTCAACATTAGGGCGAACAGGGGAGAATGGAAAACTGTTTTTT	CASSSTLGRTGENGKLFF
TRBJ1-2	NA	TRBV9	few	TGTGCCAGCAGCGTATATTCAGTGCCCAGGGGCTATGGCTACACCTTC	CASSVYSVPRGYGYTF
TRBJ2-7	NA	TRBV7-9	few	TGTGCCAGCTCACCATATATCCCAGGGGACTACGAGCAGTACTTC	CASSPYIPGDYEQYF
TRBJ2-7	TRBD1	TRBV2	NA	TGTGCTAGAGGGACAGGGGAGGTGGAGCAGTACTTC	CARGTGEVEQYF
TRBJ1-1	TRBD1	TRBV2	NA	TGTGCCAGCACAAAAGACAGGGGAGCTCAAGCTTTCTTT	CASTKDRGAQAFF
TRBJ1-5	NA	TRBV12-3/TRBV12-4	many	TGTGCCAGCGGTCAGAATAGCAATCAGCCCCAGCATTTT	CASGQNSNQPQHF
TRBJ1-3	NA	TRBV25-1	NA	TGTGCCAGCAGCCCATCCCCGGGACGAACTGGAAACACCATATATTTT	CASSPSPGRTGNTIYF
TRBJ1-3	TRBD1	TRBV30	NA	TGTGCCTTATGGGACAGGGCAACTGGAAACACCATATATTTT	CALWDRATGNTIYF
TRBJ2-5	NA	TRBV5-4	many	TGTGCCAGCAGCTTGGCGGGCGGGACCCAAGAGACCCAGTACTTC	CASSLAGGTQETQYF
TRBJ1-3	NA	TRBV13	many	TGTGCCAGCAGCGCGGGACACGCTGGAAACACCATATATTTT	CASSAGHAGNTIYF
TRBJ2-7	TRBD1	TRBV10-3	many	TGTGCCATCAGTGGGGGACAGGGTTACGAGCAGTACTTC	CAISGGQGYEQYF
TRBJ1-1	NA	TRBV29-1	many	TGCAGCGTTAGGGGGGGACCTGAAGCTTTCTTT	CSVRGGPEAFF
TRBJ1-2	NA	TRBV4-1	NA	TGTGCCAGCAGCTTAGTGGGCAGCCGGACTTCACCAAGGGACTATGGCTACACCTTC	CASSLVGSRTSPRDYGYTF
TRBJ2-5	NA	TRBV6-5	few	TGTGCCAGCAGTTACTCGCGGGCTGCTCAAGAGACCCAGTACTTC	CASSYSRAAQETQYF
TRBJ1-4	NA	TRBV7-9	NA	TGTGCCAGCAGCCCCTTAGCGGGGTTGACTAATGAAAAACTGTTTTTT	CASSPLAGLTNEKLFF
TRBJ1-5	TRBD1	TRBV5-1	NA	TGCGCCAGCAGTTATACAGGGGCTGGGCAGCCCCAGCATTTT	CASSYTGAGQPQHF
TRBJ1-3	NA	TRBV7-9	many	TGTGCCAGCAGCTTCCGAGCTGGAAACACCATATATTTT	CASSFRAGNTIYF
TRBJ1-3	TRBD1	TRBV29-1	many	TGCAGCGTTGACCCCTCCGACAGGGGGATCTCTGGAAACACCATATATTTT	CSVDPSDRGISGNTIYF
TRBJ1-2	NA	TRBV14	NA	TGTGCCAGCAGCCAAGATCTGGGAGCTAACTATGGCTACACCTTC	CASSQDLGANYGYTF
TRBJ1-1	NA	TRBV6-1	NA	TGTGCCAGCAGCCAGAGAGGGGTGAGCACTGAAGCTTTCTTT	CASSQRGVSTEAFF
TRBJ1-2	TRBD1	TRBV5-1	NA	TGCGCCAGCAGCGGGGGACAGGGTCGCGGCTACACCTTC	CASSGGQGRGYTF
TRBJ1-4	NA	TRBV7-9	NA	TGTGCCAGCAGCTTAGGAGGGCACACTAATGAAAAACTGTTTTTT	CASSLGGHTNEKLFF
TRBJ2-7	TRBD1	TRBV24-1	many	TGTGCCACCAGTGACAAAGACAGGGGGCTCTACGAGCAGTACTTC	CATSDKDRGLYEQYF
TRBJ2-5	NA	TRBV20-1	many	TGCAGTGCTAGCGATGACTACCAAGAGACCCAGTACTTC	CSASDDYQETQYF
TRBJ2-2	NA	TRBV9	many	TGTGCCAGCAGCGTAGCTCCCACCGGGGAGCTGTTTTTT	CASSVAPTGELFF
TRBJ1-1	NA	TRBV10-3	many	TGTGCCATCAGTGTCAAGGGGGTGAACACTGAAGCTTTCTTT	CAISVKGVNTEAFF
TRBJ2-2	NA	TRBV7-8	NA	TGTGCCAGCAGCCTCGACGTGAACACCGGGGAGCTGTTTTTT	CASSLDVNTGELFF
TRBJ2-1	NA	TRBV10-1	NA	TGCGCCAGCAGTGAGTCGGGTGGGGCTGAGCAGTTCTTC	CASSESGGAEQFF
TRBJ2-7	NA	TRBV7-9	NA	TGTGCCAGCAGCTCGCCCGACGGGCCGCGGCAGTACTTC	CASSSPDGPRQYF
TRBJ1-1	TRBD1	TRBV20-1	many	TGCAGTGCCCACAGGGGTTTAGACACTGAAGCTTTCTTT	CSAHRGLDTEAFF
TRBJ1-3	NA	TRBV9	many	TGTGCCAGCAGTGCCAGTCCTCGGGGTAACGGAAACACCATATATTTT	CASSASPRGNGNTIYF
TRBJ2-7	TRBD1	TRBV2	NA	TGTGCCAGCAGTATACCCAGGGACAGGGAGACCTATGAGCAGTACTTC	CASSIPRDRETYEQYF
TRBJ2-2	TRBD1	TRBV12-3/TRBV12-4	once	TGTGCCAGCAGTATCCAGACAGGGGGCCATGGCACCGGGGAGCTGTTTTTT	CASSIQTGGHGTGELFF